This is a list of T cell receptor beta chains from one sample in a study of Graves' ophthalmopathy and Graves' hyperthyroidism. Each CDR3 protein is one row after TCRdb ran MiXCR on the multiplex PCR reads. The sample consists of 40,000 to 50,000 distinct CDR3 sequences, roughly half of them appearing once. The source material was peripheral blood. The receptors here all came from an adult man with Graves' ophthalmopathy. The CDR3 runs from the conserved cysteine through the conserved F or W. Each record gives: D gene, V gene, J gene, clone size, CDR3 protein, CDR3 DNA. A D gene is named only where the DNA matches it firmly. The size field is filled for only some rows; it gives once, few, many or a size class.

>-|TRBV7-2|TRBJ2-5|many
CASSYAGAGETQYF
TGTGCCAGCAGCTACGCGGGGGCTGGAGAGACCCAGTACTTC
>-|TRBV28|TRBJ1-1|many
CASSLSNTEAFF
TGTGCCAGCAGTTTGTCGAACACTGAAGCTTTCTTT
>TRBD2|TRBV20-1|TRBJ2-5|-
CSAPGGQETQYF
TGCAGTGCTCCCGGGGGGCAAGAGACCCAGTACTTC
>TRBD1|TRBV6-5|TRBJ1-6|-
CTSSWDRGNSPLHF
TGTACCAGCAGTTGGGACAGAGGCAATTCACCCCTCCACTTT
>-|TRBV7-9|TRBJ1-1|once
CASTSGQGAFF
TGTGCCAGCACCTCCGGCCAGGGAGCTTTCTTT
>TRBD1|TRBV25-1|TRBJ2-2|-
CASSEAGTGNTGELFF
TGTGCCAGCAGTGAAGCCGGGACAGGGAACACCGGGGAGCTGTTTTTT
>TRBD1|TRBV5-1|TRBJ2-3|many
CASSLFGTGFTQYF
TGCGCCAGCAGCTTGTTTGGGACAGGGTTTACGCAGTATTTT
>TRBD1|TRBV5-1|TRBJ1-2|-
CASSTGQGWGYGYTF
TGCGCCAGCAGCACTGGACAGGGATGGGGGTATGGCTACACCTTC
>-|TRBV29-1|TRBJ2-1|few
CSSRRGYNEQFF
TGCAGCTCCCGCCGGGGGTACAATGAGCAGTTCTTC
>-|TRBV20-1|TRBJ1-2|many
CSARLLDSNYGYTF
TGCAGTGCTAGACTTCTCGACAGTAACTATGGCTACACCTTC
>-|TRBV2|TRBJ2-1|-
CASTPGGDNGQFF
TGTGCCAGCACCCCTGGAGGGGACAATGGGCAGTTCTTC
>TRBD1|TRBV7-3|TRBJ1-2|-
CASSSTGTGGYGYTF
TGTGCCAGCAGCTCGACCGGGACAGGGGGCTATGGCTACACCTTC
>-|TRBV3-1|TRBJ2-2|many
CASSPNGRDTGELFF
TGTGCCAGCAGTCCGAACGGAAGGGACACCGGGGAGCTGTTTTTT
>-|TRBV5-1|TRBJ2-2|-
CASSLGSGTANTGELFF
TGCGCCAGCAGCTTGGGGTCCGGGACGGCGAACACCGGGGAGCTGTTTTTT
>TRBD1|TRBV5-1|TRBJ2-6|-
CASSSKGAGADVLAF
TGCGCCAGCAGCTCTAAGGGGGCTGGGGCCGACGTCCTGGCTTTC
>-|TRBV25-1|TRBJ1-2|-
CASSEFGDSIYGYTF
TGTGCCAGCAGTGAATTTGGAGACTCCATATATGGCTACACCTTC
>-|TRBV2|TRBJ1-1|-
CASSISGVNTEAFF
TGTGCCAGCAGTATCAGCGGAGTGAACACTGAAGCTTTCTTT
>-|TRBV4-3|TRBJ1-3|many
CASSQDEGEQYTIYF
TGCGCCAGCAGCCAAGATGAGGGGGAACAATACACCATATATTTT
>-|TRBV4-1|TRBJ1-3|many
CASSQTSLPGNTIYF
TGCGCCAGCAGCCAAACATCCCTTCCCGGAAACACCATATATTTT
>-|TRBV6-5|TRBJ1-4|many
CASSYSGWGSNEKLFF
TGTGCCAGCAGTTACTCAGGGTGGGGGTCCAATGAAAAACTGTTTTTT
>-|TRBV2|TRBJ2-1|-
CASTPGDYNEQFF
TGTGCCAGCACCCCGGGAGACTACAATGAGCAGTTCTTC
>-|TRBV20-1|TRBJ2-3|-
CSAKKADTQYF
TGCAGTGCTAAGAAGGCGGATACGCAGTATTTT
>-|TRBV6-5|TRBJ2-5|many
CASSYSAFRETQYF
TGTGCCAGCAGTTACTCGGCATTCAGAGAGACCCAGTACTTC
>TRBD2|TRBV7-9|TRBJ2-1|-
CASRLAGGENEQFF
TGTGCCAGCAGACTAGCGGGGGGGGAGAATGAGCAGTTCTTC
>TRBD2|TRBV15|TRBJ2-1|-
CATSSQGASGSSYNEQFF
TGTGCCACCAGCAGCCAGGGAGCTAGCGGGAGCTCCTACAATGAGCAGTTCTTC
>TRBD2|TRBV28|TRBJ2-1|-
CASSSGTSGSNEQFF
TGTGCCAGCAGTAGTGGGACTAGCGGGAGTAATGAGCAGTTCTTC
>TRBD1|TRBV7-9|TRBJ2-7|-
CASSSTRVDRAPNKQYF
TGTGCCAGCAGCTCAACCAGGGTGGACAGGGCCCCAAATAAGCAGTACTTC
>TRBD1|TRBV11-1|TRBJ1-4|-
CSSSLGGSTNEELFF
TGTTCCAGCAGCTTAGGGGGCTCAACTAATGAAGAACTGTTTTTT
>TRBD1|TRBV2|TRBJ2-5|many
CASRAGTVQETQYF
TGTGCCAGCAGGGCCGGGACAGTACAAGAGACCCAGTACTTC
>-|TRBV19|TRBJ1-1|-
CAGSIGDASLGTEAFF
TGTGCCGGTAGTATAGGCGACGCAAGTCTTGGCACTGAAGCTTTCTTT
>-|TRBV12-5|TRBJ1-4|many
CASGSIQGGLNEKLFF
TGTGCTAGTGGTTCCATACAGGGAGGGCTTAATGAAAAACTGTTTTTT
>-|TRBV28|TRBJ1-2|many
CASSFRTTRGLDGYTF
TGTGCCAGCAGTTTTCGGACGACTAGGGGCTTGGATGGCTACACCTTC
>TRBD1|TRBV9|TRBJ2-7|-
CASSVATGTYEQYF
TGTGCCAGCAGCGTAGCGACAGGGACCTACGAGCAGTACTTC
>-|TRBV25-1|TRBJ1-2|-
CASSEPGRNYGYTF
TGTGCCAGCAGTGAACCGGGGAGGAACTATGGCTACACCTTC
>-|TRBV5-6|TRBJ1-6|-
CASSLFQASPLHF
TGTGCCAGCAGCTTGTTTCAGGCCTCACCCCTCCACTTT
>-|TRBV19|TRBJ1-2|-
CANSIAGTGNYGYTF
TGTGCCAATAGTATTGCCGGGACTGGGAACTATGGCTACACTTTC
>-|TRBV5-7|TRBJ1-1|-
CASNQQGSGNTEAFF
TGTGCCAGCAACCAACAGGGATCTGGAAACACTGAAGCTTTCTTT
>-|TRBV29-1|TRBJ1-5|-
CSVRRGASNQPQHF
TGCAGCGTAAGACGGGGGGCGAGCAATCAGCCCCAGCATTTT
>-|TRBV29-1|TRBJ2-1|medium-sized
CSHIGGRNEQFF
TGCAGCCATATTGGAGGGAGGAATGAGCAGTTCTTC
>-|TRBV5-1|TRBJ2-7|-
CASSREQGTVRSF
TGCGCCAGCAGCCGGGAACAGGGCACCGTTCGATCATTC
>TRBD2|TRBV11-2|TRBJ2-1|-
CASSSGTSGYNEQFF
TGTGCCAGCAGCTCTGGGACTAGCGGCTACAATGAGCAGTTCTTC
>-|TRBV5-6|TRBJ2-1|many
CASSPGRRDNEQFF
TGTGCCAGCAGCCCTGGTAGGCGGGACAATGAGCAGTTCTTC
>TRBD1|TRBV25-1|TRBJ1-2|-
CASSNPGQGSYGYTF
TGTGCCAGCAGTAACCCGGGACAGGGGAGCTATGGCTACACCTTC
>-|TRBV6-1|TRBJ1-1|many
CASSGAEFMNTEAFF
TGTGCCAGCAGTGGGGCCGAGTTCATGAACACTGAAGCTTTCTTT
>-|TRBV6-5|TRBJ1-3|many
CASLAGDGNTIYF
TGTGCCAGCTTGGCAGGGGACGGAAACACCATATATTTT
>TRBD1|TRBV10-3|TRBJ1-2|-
CAISEQPGTGGYGYTF
TGTGCCATCAGTGAGCAGCCCGGGACAGGGGGCTATGGCTACACCTTC
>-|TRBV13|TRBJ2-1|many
CASSLVSDEQFF
TGTGCCAGCAGCCTCGTATCGGATGAGCAGTTCTTC
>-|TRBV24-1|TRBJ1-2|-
CATSGGRNYGYTF
TGTGCCACCAGTGGGGGACGGAACTATGGCTACACCTTC
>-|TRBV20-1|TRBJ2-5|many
CSASYTSRETQYF
TGCAGTGCTTCCTATACTAGCCGCGAGACCCAGTACTTC
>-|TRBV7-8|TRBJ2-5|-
CASSLYVEGTQYF
TGTGCCAGCAGCTTATACGTGGAGGGGACCCAGTACTTC
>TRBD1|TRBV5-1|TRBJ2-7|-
CASSTGGTYEQYF
TGTGCCAGCAGCACAGGGGGGACCTACGAGCAGTACTTC
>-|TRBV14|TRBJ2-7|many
CASSQDPAWKQYF
TGTGCCAGCAGCCAAGATCCGGCCTGGAAGCAGTACTTC